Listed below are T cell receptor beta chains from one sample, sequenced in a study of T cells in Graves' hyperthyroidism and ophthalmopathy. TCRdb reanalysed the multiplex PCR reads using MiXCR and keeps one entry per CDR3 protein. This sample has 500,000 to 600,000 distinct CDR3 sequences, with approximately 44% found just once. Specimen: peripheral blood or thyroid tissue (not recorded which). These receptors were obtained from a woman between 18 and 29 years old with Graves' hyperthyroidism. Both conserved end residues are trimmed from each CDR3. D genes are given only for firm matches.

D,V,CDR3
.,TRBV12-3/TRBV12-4,ASTPGVEGYT
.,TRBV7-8,ASSLNREDEQY
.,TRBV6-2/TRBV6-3,ASSYLIAGDGANVLT
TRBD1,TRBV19,ASSNTGVRVAF
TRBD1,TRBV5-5,ASSFMTGEGGYT
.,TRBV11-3,ASSRNRGRGFTNEKLF
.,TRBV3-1,ASSQGAEAEAF
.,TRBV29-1,SSLRFRAEAF
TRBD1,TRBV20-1,SAPTRTGGYEQY
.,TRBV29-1,SVARGGKTF
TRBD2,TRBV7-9,ASSSSGRAIDTQY
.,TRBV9,ASSASVRGDTQY
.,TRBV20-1,SAGNTEAF
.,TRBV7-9,ASSSGPNTEAF
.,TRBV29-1,SWAGARNTEAF
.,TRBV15,ATSRGGGGYEQY
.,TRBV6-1,ASSEVIRNTGGLVGYT
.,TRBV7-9,ASRPGPQQGEQY
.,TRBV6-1,AGSPLIGETQY
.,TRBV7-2,ASSFESGTEAF
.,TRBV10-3,AISESSQDGHSYQETQY
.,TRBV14,ASSPSLGTQY
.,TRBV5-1,ASSFLGGETQY
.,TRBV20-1,SASRREQF
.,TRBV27,ASSLPTRDPRGTGELF
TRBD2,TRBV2,ASSDSRLAGDANTGKLF
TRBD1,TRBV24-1,ATGGIPGQGADTQY
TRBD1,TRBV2,ASIGDRASGNTIY
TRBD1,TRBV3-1,ASSANRGNTEAF
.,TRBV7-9,ASSAHTGLFIGELF
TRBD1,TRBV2,TSRDRVHQPQH
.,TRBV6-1,ASTRGGANIQY
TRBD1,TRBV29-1,SVEGQGNSPLH
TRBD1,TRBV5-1,ASSEARDRPNTEAF
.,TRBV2,ASSEWATRGATEAF
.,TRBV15,ATRPDLAGLATEAF
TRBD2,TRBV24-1,ATSDQREVYNEQF
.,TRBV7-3,ASSSTEYQPQH
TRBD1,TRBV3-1,ASSQEGTGGETQY
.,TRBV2,ASSAGLGLATDTQY
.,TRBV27,ASSLSGGSSNQPQH
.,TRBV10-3,AAATSYEQC
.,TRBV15,ATSSLVPNEGPGNTIY
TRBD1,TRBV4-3,ASSQGTGHEAF
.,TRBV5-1,ASRVSQTQY
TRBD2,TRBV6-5,ASSYSGLAASYEQY
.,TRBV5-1,ASSYQGKNTEAF
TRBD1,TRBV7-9,ASSSRGDEAF
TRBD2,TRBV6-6,ASRSGRAPGELF
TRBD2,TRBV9,ASSADLAGDETQY
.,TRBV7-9,ASGKGTQETQY
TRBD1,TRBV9,ASSLDRAGANVLT
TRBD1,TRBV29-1,SVGTGRTYEH
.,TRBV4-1,ASSHPPASYEQY
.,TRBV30,AWTETLETQY
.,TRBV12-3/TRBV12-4,ASTGGVSWEQY
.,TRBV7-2,ASSLVKRSTDTQY
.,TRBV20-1,SAMLAEYNEQF